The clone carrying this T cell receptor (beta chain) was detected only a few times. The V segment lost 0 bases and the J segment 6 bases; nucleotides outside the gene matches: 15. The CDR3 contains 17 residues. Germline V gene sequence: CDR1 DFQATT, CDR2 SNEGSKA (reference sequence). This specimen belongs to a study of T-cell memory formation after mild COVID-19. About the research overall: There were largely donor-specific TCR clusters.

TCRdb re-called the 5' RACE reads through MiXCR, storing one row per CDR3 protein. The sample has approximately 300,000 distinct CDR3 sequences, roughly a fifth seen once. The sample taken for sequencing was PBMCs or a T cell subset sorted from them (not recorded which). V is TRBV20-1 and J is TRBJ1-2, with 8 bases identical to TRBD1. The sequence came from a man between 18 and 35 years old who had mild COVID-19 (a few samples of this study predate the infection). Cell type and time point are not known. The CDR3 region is CSARDQGRQGLSHGYTF. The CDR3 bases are TGCAGTGCTAGAGATCAGGGGCGACAGGGGCTAAGTCATGGCTACACCTTC.